The present TCR beta chain was sequenced within a study of shared clonotypes between healthy human individuals. Study-wide context: A donor's plate count was three for CD4 naive and three for CD4 memory; CD8 naive had two and CD8 memory one.

The investigators split CD4+ cells into a CD45RA+ naive subset and a CD45RA-negative memory subset. Assay: immunoSEQ multiplex PCR; the TCRdb copy retains only in-frame clones and omits some. The sample lists 2 million to 2.5 million clones, over 90% seen once, with 0.39% in the top ten. The germline V gene encodes CDR1 SGHNT and CDR2 YYREEE (reference sequence). Trimming at V came to 4 bases and at J to 8 bases, leaving 3 bases not matched to a gene. The CDR3 loop spans 13 amino acids. The receptor was isolated from a man aged 18 to 29 in good health. Some clones in this sample may be carry-over from other donors' samples. Sequenced material: naive CD4+ T cells from PBMCs. Subset meaning: CD45RA+ positively selected. The chain has TRBV5-4 and TRBJ1-6; 7 nucleotides match TRBD1. CDR3 DNA sequence: TGTGCCAGCAGCACAGGGACAGATTCACCCCTCCACTTT. Its translation is CASSTGTDSPLHF.